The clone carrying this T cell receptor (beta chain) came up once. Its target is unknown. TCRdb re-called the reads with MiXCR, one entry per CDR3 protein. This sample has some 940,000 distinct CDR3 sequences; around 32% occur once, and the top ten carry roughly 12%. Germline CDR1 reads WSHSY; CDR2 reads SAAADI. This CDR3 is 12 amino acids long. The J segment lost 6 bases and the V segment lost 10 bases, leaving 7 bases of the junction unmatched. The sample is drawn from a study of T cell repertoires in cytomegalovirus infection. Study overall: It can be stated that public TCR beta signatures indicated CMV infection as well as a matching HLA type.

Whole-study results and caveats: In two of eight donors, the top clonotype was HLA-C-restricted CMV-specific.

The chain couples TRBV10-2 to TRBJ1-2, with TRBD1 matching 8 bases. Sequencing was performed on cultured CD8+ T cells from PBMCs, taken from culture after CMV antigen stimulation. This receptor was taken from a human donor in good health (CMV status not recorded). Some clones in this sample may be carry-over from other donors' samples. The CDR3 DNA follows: TGCGCCAACTTCGGACAGGGTAATGGCTACACCTTC. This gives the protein CANFGQGNGYTF.